This T cell receptor beta chain was identified during a study of CD8+CD57+ T cells in acquired aplastic anemia. Template material for TCR beta VDJ and CDR3 profiling consisted of genomic DNA. Using its own MiXCR run on the reads, TCRdb lists one record per CDR3 protein. The sample yields 200,000 to 250,000 distinct CDR3 sequences, about half seen once. Individuals selected for sequencing had exhibited CD8+CD57+ cell expansion on flow cytometry. Untreated patients provided the blood samples, with no therapy given before sampling. General study points: In common between the patients and the controls were twenty-nine CD8+ CDR3 sequences.

This clonotype has a count of ten or more. The antigen remains unidentified. Compared with germline, one end of the junction differs, possibly owing to a read error. The sequence came from a human donor with aplastic anemia. Sequenced material: sorted CD4+, CD8+, or CD8+CD57+ T cells (not recorded which) from PBMCs.

CDR3 residues: CASSNPGTVGSPLHF. The CDR3 nucleotides read TGTGCCAGCAGCAACCCCGGGACAGTAGGTTCACCCCTCCACTTT. The rearrangement joins TRBV4-1 to TRBJ1-6; 7 nucleotides align to TRBD1. Germline V gives CDR1 MGHRA, CDR2 YSYEKL. The CDR3 is made up of 15 amino acids.